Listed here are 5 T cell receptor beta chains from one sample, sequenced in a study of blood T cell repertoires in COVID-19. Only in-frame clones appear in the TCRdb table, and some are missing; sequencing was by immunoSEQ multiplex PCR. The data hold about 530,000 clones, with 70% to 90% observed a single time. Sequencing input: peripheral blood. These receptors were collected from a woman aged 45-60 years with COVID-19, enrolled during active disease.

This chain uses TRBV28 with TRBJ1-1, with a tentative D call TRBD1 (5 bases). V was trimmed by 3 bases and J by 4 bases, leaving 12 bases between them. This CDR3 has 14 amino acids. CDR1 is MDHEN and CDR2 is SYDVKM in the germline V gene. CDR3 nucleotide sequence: TGTGCCAGCAGTTTGCCCCAAAGGGGCACTGAAGCTTTCTTT. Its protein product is CASSLPQRGTEAFF. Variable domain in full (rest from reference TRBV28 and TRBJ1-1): DVKVTQSSRYLVKRTGEKVFLECVQDMDHENMFWYRQDPGLGLRLIYFSYDVKMKEKGDIPEGYSVSREKKERFSLILESASTNQTSMYLCASSLPQRGTEAFFGQGTRLTVV.

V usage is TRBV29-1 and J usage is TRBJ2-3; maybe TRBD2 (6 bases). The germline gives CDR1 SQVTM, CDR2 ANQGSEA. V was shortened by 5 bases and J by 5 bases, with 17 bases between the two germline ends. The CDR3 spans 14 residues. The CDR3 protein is CSVSAGLWVDTQYF. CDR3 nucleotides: TGCAGCGTTTCCGCCGGACTATGGGTAGATACGCAGTATTTT.

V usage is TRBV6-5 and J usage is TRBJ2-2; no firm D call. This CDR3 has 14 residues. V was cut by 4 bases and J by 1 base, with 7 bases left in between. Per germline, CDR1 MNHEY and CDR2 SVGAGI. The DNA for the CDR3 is TGTGCCAGCAGTTTCAGATGGAACACCGGGGAGCTGTTTTTT. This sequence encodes CASSFRWNTGELFF.

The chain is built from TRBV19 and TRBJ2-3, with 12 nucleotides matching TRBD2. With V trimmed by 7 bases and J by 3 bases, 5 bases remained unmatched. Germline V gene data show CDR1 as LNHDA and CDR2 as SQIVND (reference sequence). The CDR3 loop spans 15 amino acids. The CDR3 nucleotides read TGTGCCAGTATAGGGACTAGCGGGCGGACAGATACGCAGTATTTT. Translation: CASIGTSGRTDTQYF.

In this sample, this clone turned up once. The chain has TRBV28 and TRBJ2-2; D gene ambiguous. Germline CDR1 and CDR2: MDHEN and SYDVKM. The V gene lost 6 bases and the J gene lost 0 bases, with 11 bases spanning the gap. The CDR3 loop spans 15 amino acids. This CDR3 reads CASRGSEPNTGELFF. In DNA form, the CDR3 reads TGTGCCAGCAGGGGCAGTGAGCCGAACACCGGGGAGCTGTTTTTT.